These 11 T cell receptor beta chains were sequenced from one sample in a study of shared clonotypes between healthy human individuals. CD45RO-negative, CCR7-positively selected cells formed the naive CD8 fraction, excluding terminally differentiated effector memory CD45RA+ cells. The protocol was immunoSEQ multiplex PCR, while the TCRdb copy is restricted to in-frame clones and leaves out a portion. The data show roughly 2,000,000 clones, about 95% seen once. Material for sequencing was naive CD8+ T cells sorted from blood. The origin of the receptors is a young man in good health.

CDR3 loop: CASNTQGDYGYTF. The CDR3 coding sequence is TGTGCCAGTAATACACAGGGTGACTATGGCTACACCTTC. J is TRBJ1-2 and V is TRBV19; a possible D gene is TRBD1 (6 bases). The V end was cut by 7 bases, the J end by 3 bases, with 12 bases between. The CDR3 runs to 13 residues. Germline V lookup: CDR1 LNHDA, CDR2 SQIVND (reference sequence).

The V and J genes are TRBV9 and TRBJ2-2; perhaps D is TRBD1 or TRBD2 (6 bases each). Per germline, CDR1 SGDLS and CDR2 YYNGEE. V was pared by 0 bases and J by 5 bases, with 14 bases between. The CDR3 covers 16 residues. The CDR3 DNA reads as TGTGCCAGCAGCGTAGAGGGGGGAGAGGTAACCGGGGAGCTGTTTTTT. Protein product: CASSVEGGEVTGELFF.

V and J are TRBV9 and TRBJ2-3, with D possibly being TRBD2 (5 bases). V was cut by 1 base and J by 2 bases, with 14 bases left in between. The CDR3 is made up of 16 amino acids. CDR1 is SGDLS, CDR2 YYNGEE, per germline. This CDR3 is CASSVHLAAVTDTQYF. Here the CDR3 DNA reads TGTGCCAGCAGCGTACATCTAGCTGCAGTCACAGATACGCAGTATTTT.

With regard to this clone: This same CDR3 is encoded by further DNA sequences in the sample. This chain joins TRBV5-1 and TRBJ1-1; D is uncertain. Germline CDR1 is SGHRS and CDR2 is YFSETQ. This CDR3 contains 14 residues. Deletions cut 1 base from V and 2 bases from J, with 9 bases between. The CDR3 loop reads CASSLKGSNTEAFF. CDR3 sequence (DNA): TGCGCCAGCAGCTTGAAGGGCTCTAACACTGAAGCTTTCTTT.

The chain combines TRBV9 with TRBJ1-2, with 12 bases lining up with TRBD1. J lost 5 bases, V lost 0 bases, and 11 bases had no gene match. The CDR3 runs to 18 residues. Germline V gene lookup returns CDR1 SGDLS and CDR2 YYNGEE. The CDR3 is CASSVVRDRGPLGYGYTF. In nucleotides, the CDR3 is TGTGCCAGCAGCGTAGTCCGGGACAGGGGGCCCCTTGGTTATGGCTACACCTTC.

This clone was counted once. The chain employs TRBV2 and TRBJ1-5, with D possibly TRBD1 on 5 matching bases. CDR3 size: 21 residues. The V end was cut by 2 bases, the J end by 0 bases, with 26 bases between. From germline, CDR1 is SNHLY and CDR2 FYNNEI. CDR3 coding DNA: TGTGCCAGCAGTGAATTTGACCCTTTGGGGCCGGGGGAAGTTAGCAATCAGCCCCAGCATTTT. Protein sequence: CASSEFDPLGPGEVSNQPQHF. The entire variable domain, with the rest obtained from reference TRBV2 and TRBJ1-5, is as follows: EPEVTQTPSHQVTQMGQEVILRCVPISNHLYFYWYRQILGQKVEFLVSFYNNEISEKSEIFDDQFSVERPDGSNFTLKIRSTKLEDSAMYFCASSEFDPLGPGEVSNQPQHFGDGTRLSIL.

On this clone itself: Other DNA sequences in this sample translate to the same CDR3. CDR3: CASSLLASEQYF. For the CDR3, the DNA is TGTGCCAGCAGCTTATTAGCGTCCGAGCAGTACTTC. This rearrangement joins TRBV7-9 to TRBJ2-7; maybe TRBD2 (5 bases). CDR1 and CDR2 (germline): SEHNR, FQNEAQ (reference sequence). This CDR3 has 12 residues. Trimming stripped 2 bases from V and 6 bases from J, with 8 bases between.

A single count supports this clone. This chain connects TRBV9 to TRBJ2-7, with a tentative D call TRBD2 (5 bases). The CDR3 spans 13 residues. Germline V CDR1 and CDR2: SGDLS, YYNGEE. V was shortened by 4 bases and J by 3 bases, with 11 bases between the two germline ends. CDR3 protein: CASSPGENYEQYF. The CDR3 DNA is TGTGCCAGCAGCCCCGGGGAAAACTACGAGCAGTACTTC.

The chain joins TRBV5-6 to TRBJ2-7; no definite D call. Per the germline V gene, CDR1 is SGHDT and CDR2 is YYEEEE. V dropped 4 bases and J dropped 3 bases, with 11 bases sitting between them. The CDR3 runs to 13 residues. CDR3 in amino acids: CASSIGPYYEQYF. For the CDR3, the DNA is TGTGCCAGCAGCATTGGGCCTTACTACGAGCAGTACTTC.

The chain joins TRBV10-1 to TRBJ2-7, with a possible D match to TRBD2 (5 bases). This CDR3 is built from 14 residues. V shed 6 bases and J shed 7 bases, with 19 bases lying between them. Per germline, CDR1 WNHNN and CDR2 SYGVQD (reference sequence). The CDR3 DNA sequence: TGCGCCAGCAGCCCCGTTGGGGAGTCGGGGGAGCAGTACTTC. This codes for CASSPVGESGEQYF.

Regarding this clone: The sample has other DNA sequences that encode this CDR3 too. The chain employs TRBV10-3 and TRBJ2-7; maybe TRBD2 (6 bases). V lost 0 bases, J lost 4 bases, and 10 bases lay in between. CDR3 length equals 14 residues. Germline CDR1 ENHRY, CDR2 SYGVKD. CDR3 sequence reads: CAISESGTGYEQYF. DNA for the CDR3: TGTGCCATCAGTGAGTCCGGGACTGGATACGAGCAGTACTTC.